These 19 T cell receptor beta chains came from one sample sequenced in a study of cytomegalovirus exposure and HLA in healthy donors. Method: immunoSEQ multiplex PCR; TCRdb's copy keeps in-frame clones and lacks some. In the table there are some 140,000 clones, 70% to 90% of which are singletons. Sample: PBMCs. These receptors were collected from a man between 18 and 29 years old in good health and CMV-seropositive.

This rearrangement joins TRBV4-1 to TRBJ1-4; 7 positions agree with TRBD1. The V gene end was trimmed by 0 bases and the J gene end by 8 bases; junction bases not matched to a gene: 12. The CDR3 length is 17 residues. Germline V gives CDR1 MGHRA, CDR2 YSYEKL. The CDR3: CASSQDPNEGADEKLFF. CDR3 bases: TGCGCCAGCAGCCAAGATCCAAATGAGGGGGCAGACGAAAAACTGTTTTTT.

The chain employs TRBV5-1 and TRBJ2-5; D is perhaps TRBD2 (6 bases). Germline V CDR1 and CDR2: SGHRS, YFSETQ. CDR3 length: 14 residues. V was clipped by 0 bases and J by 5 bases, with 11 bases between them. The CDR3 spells CASSLETGLETQYF. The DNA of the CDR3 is TGCGCCAGCAGCTTGGAGACGGGACTGGAGACCCAGTACTTC. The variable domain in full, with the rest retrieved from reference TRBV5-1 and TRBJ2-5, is KAGVTQTPRYLIKTRGQQVTLSCSPISGHRSVSWYQQTPGQGLQFLFEYFSETQRNKGNFPGRFSGRQFSNSRSEMNVSTLELGDSALYLCASSLETGLETQYFGPGTRLLVL.

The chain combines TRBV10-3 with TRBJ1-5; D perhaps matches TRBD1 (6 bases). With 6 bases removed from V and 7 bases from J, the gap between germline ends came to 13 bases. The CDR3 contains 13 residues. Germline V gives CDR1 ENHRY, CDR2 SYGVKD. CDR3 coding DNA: TGTGCCATCAGCCCCGAGGACAGCCAGCCCCAGCATTTT. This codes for CAISPEDSQPQHF.

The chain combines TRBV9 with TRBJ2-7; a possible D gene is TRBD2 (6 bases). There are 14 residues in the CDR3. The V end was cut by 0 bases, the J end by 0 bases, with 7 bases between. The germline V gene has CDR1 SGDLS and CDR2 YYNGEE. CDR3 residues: CASSVDGGSYEQYF. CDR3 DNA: TGTGCCAGCAGCGTAGACGGGGGCTCCTACGAGCAGTACTTC. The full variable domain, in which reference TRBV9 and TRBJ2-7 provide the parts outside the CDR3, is DSGVTQTPKHLITATGQRVTLRCSPRSGDLSVYWYQQSLDQGLQFLIQYYNGEERAKGNILERFSAQQFPDLHSELNLSSLELGDSALYFCASSVDGGSYEQYFGPGTRLTVT.

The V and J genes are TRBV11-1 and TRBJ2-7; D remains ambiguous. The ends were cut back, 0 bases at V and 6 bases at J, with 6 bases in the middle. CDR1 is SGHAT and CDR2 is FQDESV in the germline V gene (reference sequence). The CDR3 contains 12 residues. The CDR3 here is CASSLALSEQYF. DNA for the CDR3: TGTGCCAGCAGCTTAGCTCTCTCCGAGCAGTACTTC.

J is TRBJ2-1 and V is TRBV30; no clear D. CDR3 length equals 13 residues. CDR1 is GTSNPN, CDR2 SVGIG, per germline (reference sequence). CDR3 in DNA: TGTCTTTTGGTGCTTAGCTCCTACAATGAGCAGTTCTTC. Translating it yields CLLVLSSYNEQFF.

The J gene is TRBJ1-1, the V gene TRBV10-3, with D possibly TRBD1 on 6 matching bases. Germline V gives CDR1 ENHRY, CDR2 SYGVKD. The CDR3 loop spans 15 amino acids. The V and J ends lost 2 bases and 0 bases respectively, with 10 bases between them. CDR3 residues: CAISEPQGLNTEAFF. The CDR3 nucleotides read TGTGCCATCAGTGAGCCCCAGGGGCTGAACACTGAAGCTTTCTTT.

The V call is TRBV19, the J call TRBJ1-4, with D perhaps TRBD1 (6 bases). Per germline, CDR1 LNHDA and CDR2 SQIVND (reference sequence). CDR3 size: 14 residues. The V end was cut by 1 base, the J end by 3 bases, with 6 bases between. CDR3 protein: CASSIGTANEKLFF. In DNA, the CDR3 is TGTGCCAGTAGTATAGGGACAGCTAATGAAAAACTGTTTTTT.

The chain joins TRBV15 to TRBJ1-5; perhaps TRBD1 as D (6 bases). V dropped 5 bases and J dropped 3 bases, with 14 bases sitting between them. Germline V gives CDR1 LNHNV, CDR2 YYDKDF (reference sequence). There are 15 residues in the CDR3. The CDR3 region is CATSQEQGPNQPQHF. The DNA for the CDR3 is TGTGCCACCAGCCAAGAACAGGGTCCCAATCAGCCCCAGCATTTT.

Here the CDR3 reads CSASGVYEQYF. CDR3 in DNA: TGCAGTGCTAGCGGGGTCTACGAGCAGTACTTC. The chain couples TRBV20-1 to TRBJ2-7, with a weak D call TRBD2 (5 bases). The ends were cut back, 3 bases at V and 3 bases at J, with 6 bases in the middle. The germline gives CDR1 DFQATT, CDR2 SNEGSKA (reference sequence). This CDR3 is built from 11 residues.

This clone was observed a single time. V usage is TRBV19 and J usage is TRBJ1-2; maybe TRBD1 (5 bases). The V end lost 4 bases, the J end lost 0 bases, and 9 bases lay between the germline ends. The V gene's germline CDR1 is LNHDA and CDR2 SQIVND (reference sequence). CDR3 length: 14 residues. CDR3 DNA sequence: TGTGCCAGTAGTAAATTAGGGGCTAACTATGGCTACACCTTC. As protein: CASSKLGANYGYTF.

CDR3 coding DNA: TGCGCCAGCAGCTTGGCCGGGAAAGGCTACACCTTC. This encodes CASSLAGKGYTF. The chain is built from TRBV5-1 and TRBJ1-2, with D uncertain. Germline V gene sequence: CDR1 SGHRS, CDR2 YFSETQ. Trimming left V 0 bases short and J 8 bases short, with 8 bases between. This CDR3 comprises 12 residues.

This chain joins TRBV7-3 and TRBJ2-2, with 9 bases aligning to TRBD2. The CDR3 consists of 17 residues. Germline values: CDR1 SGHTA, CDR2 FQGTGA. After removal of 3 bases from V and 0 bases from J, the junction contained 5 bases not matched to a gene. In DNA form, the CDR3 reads TGTGCCAGCAGCTTTCCGCGGGAGGGGTCGAACACCGGGGAGCTGTTTTTT. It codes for CASSFPREGSNTGELFF.

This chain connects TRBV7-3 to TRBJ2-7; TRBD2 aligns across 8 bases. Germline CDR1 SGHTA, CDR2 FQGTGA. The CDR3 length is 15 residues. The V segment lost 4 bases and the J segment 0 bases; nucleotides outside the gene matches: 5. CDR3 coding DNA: TGTGCCAGCAGCTCGGTAGCGGGACCCTCCTACGAGCAGTACTTC. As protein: CASSSVAGPSYEQYF.

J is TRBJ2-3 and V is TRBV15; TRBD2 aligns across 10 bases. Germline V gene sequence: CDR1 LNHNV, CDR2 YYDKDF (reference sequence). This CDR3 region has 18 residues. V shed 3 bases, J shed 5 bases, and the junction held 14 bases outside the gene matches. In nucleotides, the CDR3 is TGTGCCACCAGCAGGAAGCGCCAGCTAGCGGGAGTTGTAGATACGCAGTATTTT. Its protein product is CATSRKRQLAGVVDTQYF.

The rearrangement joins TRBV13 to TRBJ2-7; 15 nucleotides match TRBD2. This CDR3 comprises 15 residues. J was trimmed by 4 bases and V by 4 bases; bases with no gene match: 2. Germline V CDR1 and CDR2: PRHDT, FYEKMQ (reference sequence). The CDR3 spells CASSWGLAGGYEQYF. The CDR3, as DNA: TGTGCCAGCAGCTGGGGACTAGCGGGGGGATACGAGCAGTACTTC.

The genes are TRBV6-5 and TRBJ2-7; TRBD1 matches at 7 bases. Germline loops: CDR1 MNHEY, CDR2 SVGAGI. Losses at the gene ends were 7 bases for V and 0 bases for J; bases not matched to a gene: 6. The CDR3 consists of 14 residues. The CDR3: CASKRGQLSYEQYF. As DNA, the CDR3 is TGTGCCAGCAAGAGGGGACAGCTCTCCTACGAGCAGTACTTC.

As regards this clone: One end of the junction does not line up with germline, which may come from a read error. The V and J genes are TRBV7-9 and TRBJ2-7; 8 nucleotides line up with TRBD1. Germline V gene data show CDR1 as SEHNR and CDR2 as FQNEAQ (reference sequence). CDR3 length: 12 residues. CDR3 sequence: CASSQGADPATF. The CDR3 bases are TGTGCCAGCAGCCAGGGGGCAGACCCCGCAACCTTC.

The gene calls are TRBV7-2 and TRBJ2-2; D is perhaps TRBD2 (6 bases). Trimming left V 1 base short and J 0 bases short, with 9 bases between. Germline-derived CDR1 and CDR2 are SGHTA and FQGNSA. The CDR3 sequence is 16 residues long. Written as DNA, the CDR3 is TGTGCCAGCAGCTTAGGAGCGGGCACGAACACCGGGGAGCTGTTTTTT. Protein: CASSLGAGTNTGELFF.